Listed here is a single TCR beta chain. Its matching antigen is unknown. The data belong to a study of yellow fever vaccine responses in identical twins. Study results and caveats: The authors reported partly convergent, partly personalized vaccine responses in identical twins.

The germline CDR1 and CDR2 sequences are LGHDT and YNNKEL (reference sequence). The trim removed 4 bases at V and 1 base at J, leaving 12 bases unmatched. This CDR3 is 17 amino acids long. TCRdb analysed the RT-PCR reads with MiXCR anew, one entry per CDR3 protein. This sample carries fewer than 1,500 distinct CDR3 sequences, 86% of them seen once, and the ten largest clones take roughly 9.6%. The sequencing here drew on T cells from blood (PBMCs), unsorted or a sorted subset (not recorded which), taken before or after yellow fever vaccination (not recorded which). The source of this sequence is a woman aged 18 to 35 who received the yellow fever vaccine. This chain joins TRBV3-1 and TRBJ2-7, with 8 bases fitting TRBD2. The CDR3 sequence: CASSPYGLGGVSYEQYF. DNA of the CDR3: TGTGCCAGCAGCCCCTATGGACTCGGGGGGGTTTCCTACGAGCAGTACTTC.